The 11 T cell receptor beta chains below come from one sample, sequenced in a study of blood T cell repertoires in COVID-19. The protocol was immunoSEQ multiplex PCR, while the TCRdb copy is restricted to in-frame clones and leaves out a portion. Here the sample spans hundreds of thousands of clones, about 85% being singletons. Sequences were obtained from PBMCs or T cells enriched from blood (not recorded which). The source of these receptors is a woman aged 25 to 39 who had been exposed to COVID-19.

In nucleotides, the CDR3 is TGCGCCAGCAGCCAATCGGGGGTTGGATCACCCCTCCACTTT. As protein: CASSQSGVGSPLHF. This sequence joins TRBV4-3 and TRBJ1-6, with D tentatively TRBD1 (5 bases). The CDR3 consists of 14 residues. Germline lookup yields CDR1 LGHNA and CDR2 YSLEER. V was pared by 2 bases and J by 10 bases, with 12 bases between.

CDR3 sequence reads: CASSVTGTGSEKLFF. The DNA of the CDR3 is TGTGCCAGCAGCGTTACCGGGACAGGGAGTGAAAAACTGTTTTTT. The V call is TRBV5-4, the J call TRBJ1-4; 9 bases line up with TRBD1. CDR3 length equals 15 residues. Germline CDR1 is SGHNT and CDR2 is YYREEE (reference sequence). Trimming took 4 bases from V and 7 from J; bases not matched to a gene: 8.

The J gene is TRBJ2-7, the V gene TRBV6-5; D possibly corresponds to TRBD1 (5 bases). Trimming removed 0 bases at V and 3 bases at J, with 12 bases between. Germline lookup yields CDR1 MNHEY and CDR2 SVGAGI. This CDR3 contains 15 residues. CDR3 bases: TGTGCCAGCAGTTACTCGGACAACCCTTACTACGAGCAGTACTTC. Translation gives CASSYSDNPYYEQYF.

This clone was recorded a few times. The chain is built from TRBV29-1 and TRBJ1-6; D ambiguous. There are 14 residues in the CDR3. Germline-derived CDR1 and CDR2 are SQVTM and ANQGSEA. Trimming took off 2 bases at V and 6 bases at J, with 11 bases between the two ends. CDR3 protein: CSVESGGSNSPLHF. The CDR3 DNA sequence: TGCAGCGTTGAATCTGGAGGGAGTAATTCACCCCTCCACTTT.

This clone was recorded once. The chain combines TRBV19 with TRBJ2-4; D possibly corresponds to TRBD1 (7 bases). The CDR3 runs to 16 residues. Germline CDR1 LNHDA, CDR2 SQIVND (reference sequence). Trimming stripped 6 bases from V and 0 bases from J, with 15 bases between. The CDR3 is CASSPPGGRAKNIQYF. CDR3 DNA: TGTGCCAGTAGCCCCCCAGGGGGGCGAGCCAAAAACATTCAGTACTTC.

The chain employs TRBV4-1 and TRBJ1-6, with TRBD1 as a possible D gene (5 bases). This CDR3 contains 17 residues. Trimming took 1 base from V and 8 from J, leaving 18 bases between them. Germline CDR1 is MGHRA and CDR2 is YSYEKL. CDR3 nucleotide sequence: TGCGCCAGCAGCCAAGTGGGGCGGCCGGGAGGGGATTCACCCCTCCACTTT. It translates to CASSQVGRPGGDSPLHF.

This rearrangement joins TRBV24-1 to TRBJ2-7; weak D call: TRBD1 (5 bases). Per the germline V gene, CDR1 is KGHDR and CDR2 is SFDVKD. CDR3 length equals 13 residues. The ends were cut back, 7 bases at V and 3 bases at J, with 12 bases in the middle. The DNA for the CDR3 is TGTGCCACCAGCCCAGGGTTTAACTACGAGCAGTACTTC. Translating gives CATSPGFNYEQYF.

This clone showed up just once. The CDR3 bases are TGTGCCAGCAGCTCAGGAACCCCTAACTATGGCTACACCTTC. It is translated as CASSSGTPNYGYTF. This chain connects TRBV6-2 or TRBV6-3 to TRBJ1-2; D gene ambiguous. CDR1 and CDR2 (germline): MNHEY, SVGEGT. The V gene lost 6 bases and the J gene lost 0 bases, with 11 bases spanning the gap. The CDR3 covers 14 residues.

The V gene is TRBV6-2 or TRBV6-3, the J gene TRBJ2-5; 14 bases match TRBD2. Germline values: CDR1 MNHEY, CDR2 SVGEGT. With 4 bases clipped from V and 5 bases from J, the junction kept 0 bases outside the gene matches. This CDR3 has 14 amino acids. The CDR3 spells CASSWTSGRETQYF. The DNA of the CDR3 is TGTGCCAGCAGTTGGACTAGCGGGAGGGAGACCCAGTACTTC.

The CDR3 protein is CASSNRQGAYTEAFF. The CDR3, as DNA: TGTGCCAGCAGTAACCGACAGGGGGCTTACACTGAAGCTTTCTTT. The chain is built from TRBV6-5 and TRBJ1-1; 10 bases agree with TRBD1. J lost 3 bases, V lost 5 bases, and 6 bases had no gene match. The length of the CDR3 is 15 residues. From germline, CDR1 is MNHEY and CDR2 SVGAGI.

The genes are TRBV7-8 and TRBJ2-6; D perhaps matches TRBD2 (6 bases). Germline loops: CDR1 SGHVS, CDR2 FQNEAQ. With 6 bases removed from V and 2 bases from J, the gap between germline ends came to 11 bases. The CDR3 runs 15 residues. In DNA, the CDR3 is TGTGCCAGCAGTTGGGGGACTGCTGGGGCCAACGTCCTGACTTTC. Translating it yields CASSWGTAGANVLTF.